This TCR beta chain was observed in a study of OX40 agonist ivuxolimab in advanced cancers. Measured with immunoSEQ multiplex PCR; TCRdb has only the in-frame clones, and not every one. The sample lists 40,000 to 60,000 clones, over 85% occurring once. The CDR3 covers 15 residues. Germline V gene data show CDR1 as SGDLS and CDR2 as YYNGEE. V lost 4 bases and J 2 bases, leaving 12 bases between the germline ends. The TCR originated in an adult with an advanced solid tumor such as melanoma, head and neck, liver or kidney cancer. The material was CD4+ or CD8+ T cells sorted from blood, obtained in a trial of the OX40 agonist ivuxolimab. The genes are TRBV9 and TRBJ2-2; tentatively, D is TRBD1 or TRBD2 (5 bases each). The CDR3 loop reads CASSTPRGNTGELFF. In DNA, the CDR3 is TGTGCCAGCAGCACTCCCCGGGGCAACACCGGGGAGCTGTTTTTT.